These 12 T cell receptor beta chains came from one sample sequenced in a study of shared clonotypes between healthy human individuals. Sequencing used immunoSEQ multiplex PCR; TCRdb keeps in-frame clones, though not all of them. Of about 2.4 million clones in the sample, roughly 93% were seen once. Material for sequencing was naive CD4+ T cells from PBMCs. Indicated subset: CD45RA+ positively selected. Receptors were obtained from a man between 18 and 35 years old in good health. Some clones in this sample may be carry-over from other donors' samples.

The chain links TRBV27 to TRBJ2-7, with D perhaps matching TRBD1 or TRBD2 (7 bases each). The CDR3 is 14 residues long. Trimming stripped 4 bases from V and 3 bases from J, with 13 bases between. Per germline, CDR1 MNHEY and CDR2 SMNVEV (reference sequence). CDR3 amino acids: CASSSRGGRYEQYF. The CDR3 bases are TGTGCCAGCAGTTCCAGGGGGGGACGCTACGAGCAGTACTTC.

CDR3 loop: CASSFQGPSQYEQYF. The CDR3 nucleotides are TGTGCCAGCAGCTTCCAGGGGCCCAGCCAGTACGAGCAGTACTTC. The chain is built from TRBV7-9 and TRBJ2-7, with TRBD1 as a possible D gene (6 bases). CDR3 size: 15 residues. V lost 3 bases and J lost 4, with 16 bases in between. Germline V gene sequence: CDR1 SEHNR, CDR2 FQNEAQ (reference sequence). The complete variable domain, with remaining parts taken from reference TRBV7-9 and TRBJ2-7, reads DTGVSQNPRHKITKRGQNVTFRCDPISEHNRLYWYRQTLGQGPEFLTYFQNEAQLEKSRLLSDRFSAERPKGSFSTLEIQRTEQGDSAMYLCASSFQGPSQYEQYFGPGTRLTVT.

This clone was observed a single time. This chain connects TRBV6-6 to TRBJ2-5; no reliable D call. Deletions cut 0 bases from V and 3 bases from J, with 5 bases between. The CDR3 contains 13 residues. CDR1 MNHNY and CDR2 SVGAGI come from the germline V gene (reference sequence). The CDR3, as DNA: TGTGCCAGCAGTTACTCTACGGAAGAGACCCAGTACTTC. Residues: CASSYSTEETQYF.

The chain carries TRBV5-6 and TRBJ2-5; TRBD1 or TRBD2 may be the D gene (5 bases each). The CDR3 totals 14 residues. Germline lookup yields CDR1 SGHDT and CDR2 YYEEEE. The germline V and J ends were trimmed by 4 bases and 3 bases, with 13 bases remaining between them. The CDR3 protein is CASSPGMREETQYF. Here the CDR3 DNA reads TGTGCCAGCAGCCCAGGGATGAGGGAAGAGACCCAGTACTTC.

The chain carries TRBV14 and TRBJ2-3, with 13 positions matching TRBD2. Looked up from germline, CDR1 is SGHDN and CDR2 is FVKESK. This CDR3 region has 18 residues. The V gene end was trimmed by 0 bases and the J gene end by 3 bases; junction bases not matched to a gene: 6. CDR3 loop: CASSQEIWTSGRTDTQYF. As DNA, the CDR3 is TGTGCCAGCAGCCAAGAAATTTGGACTAGCGGGAGAACAGATACGCAGTATTTT. The whole variable domain, filled in from reference TRBV14 and TRBJ2-3, reads EAGVTQFPSHSVIEKGQTVTLRCDPISGHDNLYWYRRVMGKEIKFLLHFVKESKQDESGMPNNRFLAERTGGTYSTLKVQPAELEDSGVYFCASSQEIWTSGRTDTQYFGPGTRLTVL.

This chain uses TRBV27 with TRBJ2-3; 9 bases match TRBD2. Germline-derived CDR1 and CDR2 are MNHEY and SMNVEV (reference sequence). This CDR3 has 17 amino acids. V trimming: 6 bases; J trimming: 6 bases; junction bases outside the gene matches: 16. The CDR3 spells CASSPTLRREGWDTQYF. The CDR3 DNA reads as TGTGCCAGCAGCCCCACACTCCGGCGGGAGGGTTGGGATACGCAGTATTTT.

V gene TRBV7-7 combines with J gene TRBJ2-5; 7 bases map to TRBD2. After removal of 1 base from V and 4 bases from J, the junction contained 6 bases not matched to a gene. CDR1 is SSHAT and CDR2 is FNYEAQ in the germline V gene (reference sequence). The CDR3 is 15 residues long. The chain's CDR3 is CASSLVGGRRETQYF. The CDR3, as DNA: TGTGCCAGCAGCTTAGTGGGGGGGAGGCGAGAGACCCAGTACTTC.

The chain carries TRBV9 and TRBJ2-2; 7 bases are shared with TRBD1. This CDR3 has 17 amino acids. CDR1 and CDR2 (germline): SGDLS, YYNGEE. Trimming removed 4 bases from V and 4 bases from J; junction bases left unmatched: 13. CDR3 bases: TGTGCCAGCAGCCCGCCAGGGGGACAGAGGGGCACCGGGGAGCTGTTTTTT. Translation: CASSPPGGQRGTGELFF.

The gene calls are TRBV7-8 and TRBJ2-5; 8 positions match TRBD1. The CDR3 is made up of 15 amino acids. Germline V lookup: CDR1 SGHVS, CDR2 FQNEAQ. The J segment lost 7 bases and the V segment lost 1 base, leaving 8 bases of the junction unmatched. CDR3 DNA sequence: TGTGCCAGCAGCTTAGTTGGCAGGGGGCGCGGGACCCAGTACTTC. It codes for CASSLVGRGRGTQYF.

The table lists this clone with a count of one. This sequence joins TRBV5-8 and TRBJ1-1; D is unresolved. The CDR3 is made up of 15 amino acids. Germline V gene sequence: CDR1 SGHTS, CDR2 YDEGEE. Deletions cut 4 bases from V and 4 bases from J, with 17 bases between. CDR3 protein: CASSPRTSPATEAFF. The DNA of the CDR3 is TGTGCCAGCAGCCCTAGGACTTCCCCGGCCACTGAAGCTTTCTTT.

This clone was counted once. V gene TRBV5-1 combines with J gene TRBJ2-3; D possibly corresponds to TRBD1 (5 bases). The CDR3 has 19 amino acids. V was shortened by 0 bases and J by 0 bases, with 20 bases between the two germline ends. Germline V gene lookup returns CDR1 SGHRS and CDR2 YFSETQ. CDR3 residues: CASSLAVSAGPSSTDTQYF. The CDR3 DNA reads as TGCGCCAGCAGCTTGGCCGTTTCTGCAGGGCCCTCTAGCACAGATACGCAGTATTTT.

The gene calls are TRBV7-2 and TRBJ2-1, with 12 bases lining up with TRBD2. CDR1 and CDR2 from the germline V gene are SGHTA and FQGNSA. After removal of 5 bases from V and 7 bases from J, the junction contained 6 bases not matched to a gene. The CDR3 consists of 15 residues. CDR3 nucleotide sequence: TGTGCCAGCAGCACAAGACTAGCGGGAGAAAATGAGCAGTTCTTC. Amino acid sequence: CASSTRLAGENEQFF.